The 3 T cell receptor beta chains below come from one sample, sequenced in a study of lymphopenia after photon versus proton radiotherapy. Libraries were prepared by immunoSEQ multiplex PCR; TCRdb keeps only in-frame clonotypes and omits some of them. The data hold 37,000 or so clones, with over 65% observed a single time. Source: peripheral blood, taken from a patient treated with photon-based radiotherapy. These receptors were obtained from a man aged 50 to 59 with gastric cancer.

The chain is built from TRBV25-1 and TRBJ1-1; no firm D call. CDR1 and CDR2 from the germline V gene are MGHDK and SYGVNS. The CDR3 is 15 residues long. Trimming removed 5 bases at V and 0 bases at J, with 13 bases between. CDR3 DNA: TGTGCCAGCAGTCCATCAGTCGGACTGAACACTGAAGCTTTCTTT. It codes for CASSPSVGLNTEAFF. Complete variable domain (other parts from reference TRBV25-1 and TRBJ1-1): EADIYQTPRYLVIGTGKKITLECSQTMGHDKMYWYQQDPGMELHLIHYSYGVNSTEKGDLSSESTVSRIRTEHFPLTLESARPSHTSQYLCASSPSVGLNTEAFFGQGTRLTVV.

The J gene is TRBJ2-1, the V gene TRBV5-1; unclear D gene. Trimming took off 1 base at V and 1 base at J, with 9 bases between the two ends. CDR1 is SGHRS and CDR2 is YFSETQ in the germline V gene. This CDR3 region has 15 residues. CDR3 DNA sequence: TGCGCCAGCAGCTTGACGGCTAGATCCTACAATGAGCAGTTCTTC. Protein product: CASSLTARSYNEQFF. The complete variable domain, with remaining parts taken from reference TRBV5-1 and TRBJ2-1, reads KAGVTQTPRYLIKTRGQQVTLSCSPISGHRSVSWYQQTPGQGLQFLFEYFSETQRNKGNFPGRFSGRQFSNSRSEMNVSTLELGDSALYLCASSLTARSYNEQFFGPGTRLTVL.

This clone was seen more than once but under ten times. V and J are TRBV13 and TRBJ2-7; 9 bases are a match to TRBD1. The CDR3 consists of 14 residues. Looked up from germline, CDR1 is PRHDT and CDR2 is FYEKMQ (reference sequence). Unmatched junction bases numbered 7, after V lost 5 bases and J lost 5 bases. CDR3 protein: CASSLGQGHDEQYF. The CDR3 bases are TGTGCCAGCAGCCTTGGACAGGGGCACGACGAGCAGTACTTC. The complete variable domain, with remaining parts taken from reference TRBV13 and TRBJ2-7, reads AAGVIQSPRHLIKEKRETATLKCYPIPRHDTVYWYQQGPGQDPQFLISFYEKMQSDKGSIPDRFSAQQFSDYHSELNMSSLELGDSALYFCASSLGQGHDEQYFGPGTRLTVT.